This T cell receptor (beta chain) was sequenced for a study of blood T cell repertoires in COVID-19. Looking at the study overall: COVID-19 samples from acute and convalescent phases originated in the United States, Italy and Spain. In each case, the material was cDNA or gDNA derived from T cells, B-cell-depleted T cells, or PBMCs.

Authors' methods: From reference gene primer amplification, estimates of nucleated cell counts were derived. Assay: immunoSEQ multiplex PCR; the TCRdb copy retains only in-frame clones and omits some. V, J and clone size are taken as reported in that table, and D and trimming were inferred from the DNA itself. This sample has 200,000 to 300,000 clones; 65% to 90% occur once, and the top ten carry roughly 2%. Germline-derived CDR1 and CDR2 are SGHRS and YFSETQ. The CDR3 extends over 14 amino acids. V shed 2 bases, J shed 1 base, and the junction held 1 base outside the gene matches. The source material was peripheral blood. V and J are TRBV5-1 and TRBJ1-2; TRBD1 aligns across 8 bases. The receptor comes from a man aged 25-45 years with active or convalescent COVID-19. CDR3 sequence reads: CASSFTGGNYGYTF. The CDR3 region has the DNA TGCGCCAGCAGCTTCACAGGGGGTAACTATGGCTACACCTTC.